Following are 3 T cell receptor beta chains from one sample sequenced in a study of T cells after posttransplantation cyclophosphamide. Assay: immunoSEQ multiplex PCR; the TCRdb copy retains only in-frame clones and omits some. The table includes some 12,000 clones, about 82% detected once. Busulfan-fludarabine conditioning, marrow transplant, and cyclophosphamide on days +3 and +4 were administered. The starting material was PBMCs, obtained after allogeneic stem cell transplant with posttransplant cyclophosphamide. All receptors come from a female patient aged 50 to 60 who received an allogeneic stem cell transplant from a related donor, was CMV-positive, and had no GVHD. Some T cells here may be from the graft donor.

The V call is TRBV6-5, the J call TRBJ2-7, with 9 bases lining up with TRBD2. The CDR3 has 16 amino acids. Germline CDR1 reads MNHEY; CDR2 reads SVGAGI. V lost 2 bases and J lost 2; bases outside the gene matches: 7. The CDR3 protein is CASSYMAGGIAYEQYF. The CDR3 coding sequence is TGTGCCAGCAGTTACATGGCGGGGGGGATCGCCTACGAGCAGTACTTC.

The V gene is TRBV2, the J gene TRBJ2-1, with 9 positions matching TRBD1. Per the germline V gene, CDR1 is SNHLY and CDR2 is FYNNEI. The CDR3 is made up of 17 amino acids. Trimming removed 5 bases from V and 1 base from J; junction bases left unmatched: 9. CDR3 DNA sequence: TGTGCCAGCAGTTATTCCGGGACAGGGCAGTCCTACAATGAGCAGTTCTTC. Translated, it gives CASSYSGTGQSYNEQFF. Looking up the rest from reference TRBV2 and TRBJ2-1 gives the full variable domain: EPEVTQTPSHQVTQMGQEVILRCVPISNHLYFYWYRQILGQKVEFLVSFYNNEISEKSEIFDDQFSVERPDGSNFTLKIRSTKLEDSAMYFCASSYSGTGQSYNEQFFGPGTRLTVL.

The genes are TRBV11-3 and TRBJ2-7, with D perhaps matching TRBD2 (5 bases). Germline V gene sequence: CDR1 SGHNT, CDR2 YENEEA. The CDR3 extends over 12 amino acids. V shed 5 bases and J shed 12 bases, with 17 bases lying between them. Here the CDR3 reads CASSKGGGLVYF. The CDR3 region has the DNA TGTGCCAGCAGCAAAGGAGGAGGTCTGGTGTACTTC.